A selection of T cell receptor beta chains follows, all from one sample in a study of cytomegalovirus exposure and HLA in healthy donors. Libraries were prepared by immunoSEQ multiplex PCR; TCRdb keeps only in-frame clonotypes and omits some of them. The table lists 110,000 or so clones, about 70% of them singletons. The sample consisted of PBMCs. The receptors were gathered from a young man in good health and CMV-seronegative. CDR3s include the opening cysteine and the closing phenylalanine or tryptophan. The order of the fields is clone size, CDR3 length, V gene, D gene, J gene, CDR3 protein, CDR3 DNA. D genes are given only for firm matches. For some rows the clone size is stated as once, few or many, or as a class when expanded; others skip it.

.	13	TRBV30	.	TRBJ2-5	CAWSSQGSETQYF	TGTGCCTGGAGTTCCCAGGGTTCGGAGACCCAGTACTTC
.	20	TRBV7-3	TRBD2	TRBJ2-1	CASSLGGREGRRVSYNEQFF	TGTGCCAGCAGCTTAGGGGGGCGGGAGGGCCGGCGAGTATCCTACAATGAGCAGTTCTTC
.	13	TRBV19	TRBD1	TRBJ1-5	CASTDRGPQPQHF	TGTGCCAGCACAGACAGGGGGCCTCAGCCCCAGCATTTT
few	12	TRBV19	.	TRBJ1-2	CASSRVNYGYTF	TGTGCCAGTAGCAGGGTGAACTATGGCTACACCTTC
.	14	TRBV6-5	.	TRBJ2-1	CASSYSTFGNEQFF	TGTGCCAGCAGTTACTCGACATTTGGCAATGAGCAGTTCTTC
.	16	TRBV5-4	TRBD2	TRBJ2-1	CASSRQSGRGGYEQFF	TGTGCCAGCAGCCGACAAAGCGGGAGAGGCGGCTATGAGCAGTTCTTC
.	15	TRBV19	.	TRBJ1-5	CASSIVPYSNQPQHF	TGTGCCAGTAGTATCGTTCCCTATAGCAATCAGCCCCAGCATTTT
.	16	TRBV11-2	.	TRBJ2-1	CASSLRLTGDYNEQFF	TGTGCCAGCAGCTTGAGATTAACGGGAGATTACAATGAGCAGTTCTTC
.	15	TRBV9	TRBD2	TRBJ2-1	CASSVTSGSYNEQFF	TGTGCCAGCAGCGTGACTAGCGGGTCCTACAATGAGCAGTTCTTC
.	13	TRBV27	TRBD1	TRBJ2-1	CASSLSDRNEQFF	TGTGCCAGCAGTTTATCGGACAGGAATGAGCAGTTCTTC
once	13	TRBV7-9	.	TRBJ1-3	CASSLNYGNTIYF	TGTGCCAGCAGCCTAAATTACGGAAACACCATATATTTT
.	12	TRBV11-3	.	TRBJ1-2	CASSQGGDGYTF	TGTGCCAGCAGCCAGGGCGGGGATGGCTACACCTTC
.	17	TRBV11-2	TRBD2	TRBJ2-1	CASSPWTSGRAMNEQFF	TGTGCCAGCAGCCCGTGGACTAGCGGGAGGGCCATGAATGAGCAGTTCTTC
.	16	TRBV9	.	TRBJ2-3	CASSVRGHPITDTQYF	TGTGCCAGCAGCGTACGGGGACACCCTATCACAGATACGCAGTATTTT
few	15	TRBV6-6	.	TRBJ1-2	CASSYESKKNYGYTF	TGTGCCAGCAGTTACGAGTCCAAGAAGAACTATGGCTACACCTTC
.	14	TRBV6-1	.	TRBJ2-7	CASSADRNSYEQYF	TGTGCCAGCAGTGCTGACAGGAACTCCTACGAGCAGTACTTC
.	16	TRBV5-5	TRBD1	TRBJ1-3	CASSLVRDRGRNTIYF	TGTGCCAGCAGCTTGGTACGGGACAGGGGTAGAAACACCATATATTTT
few	19	TRBV18	TRBD1	TRBJ1-3	CASSAPGQVYFSSGNTIYF	TGTGCCAGCTCAGCACCGGGACAGGTCTACTTTTCCTCTGGAAACACCATATATTTT
.	14	TRBV5-3	TRBD1	TRBJ2-5	CARSPWDRPETQYF	TGTGCCAGAAGCCCGTGGGACAGACCAGAGACCCAGTACTTC
.	14	TRBV7-9	.	TRBJ2-5	CASSLDTSQETQYF	TGTGCCAGCAGCTTAGATACTAGCCAAGAGACCCAGTACTTC
once	18	TRBV29-1	.	TRBJ2-3	CSVALGGLSATSTDTQYF	TGCAGCGTTGCCCTCGGGGGGCTGTCTGCCACTAGCACAGATACGCAGTATTTT
.	14	TRBV5-4	.	TRBJ1-4	CASSLTGGNEKLFF	TGTGCCAGCAGCCTGACCGGGGGGAATGAAAAACTGTTTTTT
few	16	TRBV7-3	TRBD1	TRBJ2-6	CASTLGTAGGANVLTF	TGTGCCAGCACCTTAGGGACAGCTGGCGGGGCCAACGTCCTGACTTTC